The clone carrying this T cell receptor (beta chain) was found once. The data are from a study of blood T cell repertoires in COVID-19. In the study overall: Spain, Italy and the United States supplied samples that represented acute and convalescent COVID-19.

CDR3 length: 19 residues. J was trimmed by 4 bases and V by 3 bases; bases with no gene match: 12. Germline CDR1 reads LNHDA; CDR2 reads SQIVND (reference sequence). The data were produced by immunoSEQ multiplex PCR, yet TCRdb's version contains in-frame clones alone and is incomplete. Altogether roughly 150,000 clones are present, about 87% being singletons, with the ten largest covering around 3.9%. The chain recombines TRBV19 with TRBJ2-2, with 12 bases matching TRBD1. This TCR came from a man over 45 in a cohort exposed to, infected with or recovered from COVID-19 (not recorded which). The sequenced sample consisted of PBMCs or T cells enriched from blood (not recorded which). The CDR3 DNA follows: TGTGCCAGTAGTATTCCCCCGGGACAGGGGGCGCCGGGCACCGGGGAGCTGTTTTTT. Protein: CASSIPPGQGAPGTGELFF.